This T cell receptor beta chain originates from a study of response to subunit inactivated influenza vaccine. TCRdb re-called the RT-PCR reads through MiXCR, storing one row per CDR3 protein. The sample shows more than 550,000 distinct CDR3 sequences, roughly 12% of them seen only once. Points from the study as a whole: Only a handful of new T cells, the authors suggested, are recruited with each seasonal influenza vaccination.

Germline loops: CDR1 SGHRS, CDR2 YFSETQ. V shed 0 bases and J shed 0 bases, with 13 bases lying between them. The CDR3 is 18 residues long. As for this clonotype: Its specificity is unknown.

The source was PBMCs from blood, collected on the day of vaccination. The chain couples TRBV5-1 to TRBJ2-6, with a tentative D call TRBD1 (6 bases). The clonotype comes from a middle-aged man who received an inactivated influenza vaccine. CDR3 sequence: CASSLGQVLSSGANVLTF. CDR3 in DNA: TGCGCCAGCAGCTTGGGACAGGTTCTAAGCTCTGGGGCCAACGTCCTGACTTTC.